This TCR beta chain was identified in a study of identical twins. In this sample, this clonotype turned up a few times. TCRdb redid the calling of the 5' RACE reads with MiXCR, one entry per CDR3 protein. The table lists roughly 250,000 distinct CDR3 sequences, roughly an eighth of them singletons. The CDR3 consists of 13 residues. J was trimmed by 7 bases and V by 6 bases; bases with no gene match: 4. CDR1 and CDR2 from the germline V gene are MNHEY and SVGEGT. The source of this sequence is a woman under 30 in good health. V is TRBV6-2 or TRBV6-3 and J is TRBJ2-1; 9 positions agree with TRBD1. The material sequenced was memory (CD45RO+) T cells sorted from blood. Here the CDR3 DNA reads TGTGCCAGCAGGAGACAGGGGGAAAATGAGCAGTTCTTC. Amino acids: CASRRQGENEQFF.